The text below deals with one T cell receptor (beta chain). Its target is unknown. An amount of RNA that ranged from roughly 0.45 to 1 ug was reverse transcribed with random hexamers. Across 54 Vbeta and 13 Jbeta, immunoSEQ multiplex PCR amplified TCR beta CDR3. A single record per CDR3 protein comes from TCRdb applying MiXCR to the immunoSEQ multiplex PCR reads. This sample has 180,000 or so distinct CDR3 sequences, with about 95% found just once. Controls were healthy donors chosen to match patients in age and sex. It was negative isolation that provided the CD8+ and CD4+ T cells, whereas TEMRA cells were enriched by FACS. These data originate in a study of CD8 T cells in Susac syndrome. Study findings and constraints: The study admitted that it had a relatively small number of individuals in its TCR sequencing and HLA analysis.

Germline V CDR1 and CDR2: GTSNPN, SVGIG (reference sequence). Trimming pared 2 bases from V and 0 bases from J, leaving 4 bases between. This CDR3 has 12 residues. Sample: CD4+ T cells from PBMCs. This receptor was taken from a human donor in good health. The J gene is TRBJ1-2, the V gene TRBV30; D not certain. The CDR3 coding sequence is TGTGCCTGGAGTACTACTAACTATGGCTACACCTTC. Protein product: CAWSTTNYGYTF.